This T cell receptor (beta chain) was found in a study of T cell responses to AZD1222 COVID-19 vaccine. Study-level findings and limits: Clonal diversity was possibly underestimated, and white British individuals and females predominated among donors. Spike was spanned by vaccine-associated CD4 TCRs, with dominance at 160-218 and 743-854. Researchers took repertoire samples only after the peak T cell response had come. As reported, nearly half of all spike-specific TCRs target variant regions that are unmutated.

V shed 3 bases, J shed 7 bases, and the junction held 5 bases outside the gene matches. This CDR3 has 14 amino acids. Germline assignment: CDR1 LGHNA and CDR2 YSLEER. Profiled with immunoSEQ multiplex PCR; TCRdb holds only in-frame clones, not every one. The sample has approximately 67,000 clones, 80% to 90% seen once. The sample holds a few counts of this clone. Its antigen remains unidentified. This receptor was obtained from an adult in good health. The starting material was peripheral blood, obtained on day 0 of AZD1222 vaccination. This chain connects TRBV4-3 to TRBJ2-1, with 8 bases matching TRBD1. This CDR3 is CASSHRNRGNEQFF. The CDR3 coding sequence is TGCGCCAGCAGCCACCGAAACAGGGGGAATGAGCAGTTCTTC.